This TCR beta chain came from a study of blood T cell repertoires in COVID-19. Per germline, CDR1 WSHSY and CDR2 SAAADI. CDR3 size: 15 residues. Germline trimming cut 5 bases from V and 5 bases from J; bases unmatched to any gene: 6. The table lists this clone with a count of one. Here immunoSEQ multiplex PCR was the method, and the copy in TCRdb shows in-frame clones only, minus some. The profile covers around 170,000 clones, with around four fifths appearing a single time and roughly 6.1% taken by the ten largest. The clonotype comes from a middle-aged woman with acute or convalescent COVID-19. The chain has TRBV10-2 and TRBJ1-5, with TRBD1 matching over 10 bases. Sample: peripheral blood. The CDR3 nucleotides read TGCGCCAGCAGTTCCTTGGGACAGGGGTATCAGCCCCAGCATTTT. Translation gives CASSSLGQGYQPQHF.